Below are 21 T cell receptor beta chains sequenced from a single sample in a study of blood T cell repertoires in COVID-19 (TCRdb year 2020). Library prep was done by the immunoSEQ multiplex PCR assay. The immuneACCESS repertoire file appears here via TCRdb, limited to in-frame rearrangements. These files lack a portion of the clones; in checked studies, under half of the deficit traces to unresolved V genes, and the cause of the others is not known. The sample includes roughly 250,000 clones, with 80% to 85% observed a single time. Around 2.9% of the sample is in the top ten clones. The sequenced sample consisted of peripheral blood. These receptors came from an older woman with active or convalescent COVID-19.

This clone was counted only a few times. The chain has TRBV5-4 and TRBJ2-7, with 9 bases identical to TRBD1. With V trimmed by 1 base and J by 0 bases, 2 bases remained unmatched. The CDR3 is 15 amino acids. Looked up from germline, CDR1 is SGHNT and CDR2 is YYREEE (reference sequence). CDR3 nucleotides: TGTGCCAGCAGCTTGCAGGGACAGGGCTCCTACGAGCAGTACTTC. Amino acid sequence: CASSLQGQGSYEQYF. The full variable domain, with the rest looked up from reference TRBV5-4 and TRBJ2-7, is ETGVTQSPTHLIKTRGQQVTLRCSSQSGHNTVSWYQQALGQGPQFIFQYYREEENGRGNFPPRFSGLQFPNYSSELNVNALELDDSALYLCASSLQGQGSYEQYFGPGTRLTVT.

The V gene is TRBV6-5, the J gene TRBJ1-3; a possible D gene is TRBD1 (5 bases). CDR1 and CDR2 (germline): MNHEY, SVGAGI. This CDR3 spans 14 amino acids. V lost 0 bases and J lost 8, with 11 bases in between. The CDR3 reads CASSYSGLVDTIYF. In nucleotides, the CDR3 is TGTGCCAGCAGTTACTCGGGACTCGTGGACACCATATATTTT.

This clone has just a few counts. The chain joins TRBV3-1 (or the pseudogene TRBV3-2) to TRBJ2-1; 9 nucleotides line up with TRBD2. The CDR3 runs 15 residues. CDR1 and CDR2 from the germline V gene are LGHDT and YNNKEL (reference sequence). The V and J ends lost 6 bases and 9 bases, in that order; junction bases with no gene match: 12. The CDR3 spells CASSPVVAGVIEQFF. The CDR3, as DNA: TGTGCCAGCAGTCCCGTGGTAGCGGGGGTCATTGAGCAGTTCTTC.

The chain is built from TRBV5-4 and TRBJ1-1; no firm D call. The CDR3 has 15 residues. Trimming left V 2 bases short and J 0 bases short, with 11 bases between. Germline V lookup: CDR1 SGHNT, CDR2 YYREEE (reference sequence). The CDR3 loop is CASSFGSVMNTEAFF. DNA for the CDR3: TGTGCCAGCAGCTTTGGCAGCGTAATGAACACTGAAGCTTTCTTT. Full variable domain (remainder filled in from reference TRBV5-4 and TRBJ1-1): ETGVTQSPTHLIKTRGQQVTLRCSSQSGHNTVSWYQQALGQGPQFIFQYYREEENGRGNFPPRFSGLQFPNYSSELNVNALELDDSALYLCASSFGSVMNTEAFFGQGTRLTVV.

The rearrangement uses TRBV5-6 and TRBJ1-6, with D tentatively TRBD1 (5 bases). With 1 base removed from V and 0 bases from J, the gap between germline ends came to 14 bases. CDR3 length: 18 residues. Germline assignment: CDR1 SGHDT and CDR2 YYEEEE. This CDR3 is CASSLWGALVSYNSPLHF. The CDR3 nucleotides read TGTGCCAGCAGCTTGTGGGGCGCACTTGTCTCCTATAATTCACCCCTCCACTTT. Using reference TRBV5-6 and TRBJ1-6 for the parts outside the CDR3, the full variable domain is DAGVTQSPTHLIKTRGQQVTLRCSPKSGHDTVSWYQQALGQGPQFIFQYYEEEERQRGNFPDRFSGHQFPNYSSELNVNALLLGDSALYLCASSLWGALVSYNSPLHFGNGTRLTVT.

The chain uses TRBV6-5 and TRBJ1-2; D is ambiguous. The CDR3 extends over 13 amino acids. Germline lookup yields CDR1 MNHEY and CDR2 SVGAGI. V was pared by 7 bases and J by 3 bases, with 12 bases between. CDR3 residues: CASTGSAYYGYTF. Written as DNA, the CDR3 is TGTGCCAGCACGGGGTCGGCTTACTATGGCTACACCTTC.

The V gene is TRBV24-1, the J gene TRBJ2-1; no clear D gene. This CDR3 is 12 amino acids long. Trimming stripped 4 bases from V and 9 bases from J, with 9 bases between. Germline lookup yields CDR1 KGHDR and CDR2 SFDVKD. The CDR3 nucleotides read TGTGCCACCAGTGAAGTTATCGGTGAGCAGTTCTTC. Its translation is CATSEVIGEQFF.

This rearrangement joins TRBV6-4 to TRBJ2-1, with 11 bases matching TRBD2. The ends lost 5 bases at V and 2 bases at J; junction bases unmatched: 2. Looked up from germline, CDR1 is MRHNA and CDR2 is SNTAGT. CDR3 length equals 15 residues. This CDR3 reads CASSLAGGPYNEQFF. The CDR3 DNA reads as TGTGCCAGCAGTCTAGCGGGGGGCCCCTACAATGAGCAGTTCTTC.

The chain uses TRBV7-2 and TRBJ2-2; TRBD1 matches at 7 bases. CDR1 is SGHTA and CDR2 is FQGNSA in the germline V gene. Trimming at V came to 11 bases and at J to 0 bases, leaving 6 bases not matched to a gene. The CDR3 length is 14 residues. Written as DNA, the CDR3 is TGTGCCGGTAGACAGGGTACGAACACCGGGGAGCTGTTTTTT. This translates into CAGRQGTNTGELFF.

This rearrangement joins TRBV4-3 to TRBJ2-2; TRBD2 matches at 8 bases. Germline CDR1 reads LGHNA; CDR2 reads YSLEER. Trimming removed 0 bases from V and 5 bases from J; junction bases left unmatched: 11. The CDR3 loop spans 18 amino acids. CDR3 sequence reads: CASSQDMVGRGGTGELFF. The CDR3 nucleotides are TGCGCCAGCAGCCAAGATATGGTCGGGAGGGGCGGGACCGGGGAGCTGTTTTTT.

V and J are TRBV15 and TRBJ1-2; a weak D match, TRBD1 (5 bases). Between the trimmed V and J ends, which lost 0 bases and 1 base, there was a span of 9 bases. Germline CDR1 is LNHNV and CDR2 is YYDKDF (reference sequence). The CDR3 is 15 residues long. In DNA, the CDR3 is TGTGCCACCAGCAGAGATAGAAGGGGTAACTATGGCTACACCTTC. Its protein is CATSRDRRGNYGYTF. The full variable domain, its missing parts supplied by reference TRBV15 and TRBJ1-2, is DAMVIQNPRYQVTQFGKPVTLSCSQTLNHNVMYWYQQKSSQAPKLLFHYYDKDFNNEADTPDNFQSRRPNTSFCFLDIRSPGLGDTAMYLCATSRDRRGNYGYTFGSGTRLTVV.

This chain joins TRBV7-9 and TRBJ1-2, with D hard to call. The CDR3 is made up of 15 amino acids. Germline V gene data show CDR1 as SEHNR and CDR2 as FQNEAQ (reference sequence). V was trimmed by 1 base and J by 1 base, leaving 10 bases between them. This CDR3 is CASSLVSGINYGYTF. CDR3 nucleotide sequence: TGTGCCAGCAGCTTAGTGTCGGGGATTAACTATGGCTACACCTTC.

The rearrangement uses TRBV19 and TRBJ1-1; D gene unclear. This CDR3 comprises 13 residues. Germline V gives CDR1 LNHDA, CDR2 SQIVND (reference sequence). V lost 7 bases to trimming and J lost 0 bases, with 9 bases between them. CDR3 DNA sequence: TGTGCCAGTAAGTTCACAATGAACACTGAAGCTTTCTTT. This gives the protein CASKFTMNTEAFF.

The V and J genes are TRBV18 and TRBJ2-3; maybe TRBD2 (6 bases). The length of the CDR3 is 13 residues. From germline, CDR1 is KGHSH and CDR2 LQKENI. V was shortened by 5 bases and J by 8 bases, with 14 bases between the two germline ends. The DNA of the CDR3 is TGTGCCAGCTCATGGGACTCTCGTAGTACGCAGTATTTT. It yields the protein CASSWDSRSTQYF.

CDR3 sequence reads: CASSQGLVREKLFF. In nucleotides, the CDR3 is TGCGCCAGCAGCCAAGGTCTTGTCCGGGAAAAACTGTTTTTT. V usage is TRBV4-3 and J usage is TRBJ1-4; D is undetermined. The length of the CDR3 is 14 residues. Trimming took off 1 base at V and 8 bases at J, with 11 bases between the two ends. CDR1 is LGHNA, CDR2 YSLEER, per germline.

This chain links TRBV5-1 with TRBJ2-3, with a possible D match to TRBD2 (7 bases). The CDR3 extends over 16 amino acids. Germline-derived CDR1 and CDR2 are SGHRS and YFSETQ. Trimming removed 0 bases from V and 6 bases from J, with 17 bases in between. The chain's CDR3 is CASSLDGAGAVDTQYF. CDR3 DNA sequence: TGCGCCAGCAGCTTGGATGGTGCGGGGGCCGTCGATACGCAGTATTTT.

In this sample, this clone turned up a few times. The chain uses TRBV7-9 and TRBJ1-4; D call uncertain. The CDR3 extends over 14 amino acids. CDR1 is SEHNR and CDR2 is FQNEAQ in the germline V gene (reference sequence). The V end lost 5 bases, the J end lost 7 bases, and 14 bases lay between the germline ends. CDR3 residues: CASSPPAGSEKLFF. As DNA, the CDR3 is TGTGCCAGCAGCCCTCCGGCCGGGAGTGAAAAACTGTTTTTT.

The V call is TRBV3-1 (or the pseudogene TRBV3-2), the J call TRBJ1-1, with 7 bases fitting TRBD1. The ends lost 1 base at V and 4 bases at J; junction bases unmatched: 12. Germline loops: CDR1 LGHDT, CDR2 YNNKEL (reference sequence). CDR3 length equals 17 residues. The CDR3 DNA reads as TGTGCCAGCAGCCAAGCGCCGGGACAGCGGACTTCCACTGAAGCTTTCTTT. Its protein is CASSQAPGQRTSTEAFF.

This chain connects TRBV27 to TRBJ2-3, with 9 nucleotides matching TRBD1. The CDR3 is 16 amino acids. Trimming at V came to 3 bases and at J to 3 bases, leaving 7 bases not matched to a gene. Germline CDR1 MNHEY, CDR2 SMNVEV (reference sequence). CDR3 sequence: CASSLRQGGTTDTQYF. CDR3 coding DNA: TGTGCCAGCAGTTTGCGACAGGGGGGGACAACAGATACGCAGTATTTT.

The genes are TRBV5-6 and TRBJ1-6; 10 nucleotides match TRBD1. The length of the CDR3 is 15 residues. V lost 5 bases, J lost 9 bases, and 8 bases stayed unmatched. The germline CDR1 and CDR2 sequences are SGHDT and YYEEEE. CDR3 sequence (DNA): TGTGCCAGCAGGCCTCAGGACAGGGGGGGTTCACCCCTCCACTTT. Its protein is CASRPQDRGGSPLHF.

This chain uses TRBV7-9 with TRBJ2-1, with D possibly being TRBD2 (5 bases). Trimming shortened V by 1 base and J by 4 bases, and 23 bases separated the two germline ends. The germline V gene has CDR1 SEHNR and CDR2 FQNEAQ (reference sequence). The CDR3 length is 19 residues. Here the CDR3 reads CASSLGRGRGGRRYNEQFF. The CDR3 coding sequence is TGTGCCAGCAGCTTAGGGAGAGGGCGAGGCGGAAGGCGTTACAATGAGCAGTTCTTC.